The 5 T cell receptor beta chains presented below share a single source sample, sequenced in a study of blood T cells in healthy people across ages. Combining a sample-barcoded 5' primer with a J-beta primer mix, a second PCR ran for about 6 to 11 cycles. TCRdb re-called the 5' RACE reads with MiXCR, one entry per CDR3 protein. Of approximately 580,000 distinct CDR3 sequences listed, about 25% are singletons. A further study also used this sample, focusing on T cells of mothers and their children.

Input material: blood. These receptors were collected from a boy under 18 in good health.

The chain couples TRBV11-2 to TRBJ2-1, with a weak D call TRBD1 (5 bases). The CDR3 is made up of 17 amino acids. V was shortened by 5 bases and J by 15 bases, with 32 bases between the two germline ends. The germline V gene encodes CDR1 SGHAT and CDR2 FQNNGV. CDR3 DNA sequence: TGTGCCAGCAGCCCATATTCAGGGCCGTTAGGGTCTCAGGTACGGTTCTTC. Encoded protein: CASSPYSGPLGSQVRFF. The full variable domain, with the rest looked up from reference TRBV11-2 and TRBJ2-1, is EAGVAQSPRYKIIEKRQSVAFWCNPISGHATLYWYQQILGQGPKLLIQFQNNGVVDDSQLPKDRFSAERLKGVDSTLKIQPAKLEDSAVYLCASSPYSGPLGSQVRFFGPGTRLTVL.

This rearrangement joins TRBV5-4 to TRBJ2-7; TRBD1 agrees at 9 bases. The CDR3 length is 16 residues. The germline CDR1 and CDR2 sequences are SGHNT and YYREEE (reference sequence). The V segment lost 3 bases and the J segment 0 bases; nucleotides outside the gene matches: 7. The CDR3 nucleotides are TGTGCCAGCAGCTCTCCTGCGACAGGGGGCTCCTACGAGCAGTACTTC. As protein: CASSSPATGGSYEQYF.

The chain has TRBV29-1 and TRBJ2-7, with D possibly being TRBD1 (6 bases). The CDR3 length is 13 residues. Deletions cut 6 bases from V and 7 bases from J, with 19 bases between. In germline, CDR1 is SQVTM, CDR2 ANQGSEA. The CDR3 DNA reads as TGCAGCGTCCAGGACAGCCCTACTAGTGAGCAGTACTTC. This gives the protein CSVQDSPTSEQYF.

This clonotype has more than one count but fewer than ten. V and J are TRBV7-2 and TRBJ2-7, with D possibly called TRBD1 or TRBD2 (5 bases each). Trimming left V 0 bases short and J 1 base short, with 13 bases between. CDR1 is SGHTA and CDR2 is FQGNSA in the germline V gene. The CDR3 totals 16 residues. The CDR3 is CASSLAGTAVSYEQYF. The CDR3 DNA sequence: TGTGCCAGCAGCTTAGCGGGGACGGCCGTTTCCTACGAGCAGTACTTC. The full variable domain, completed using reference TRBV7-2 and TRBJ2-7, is GAGVSQSPSNKVTEKGKDVELRCDPISGHTALYWYRQSLGQGLEFLIYFQGNSAPDKSGLPSDRFSAERTGGSVSTLTIQRTQQEDSAVYLCASSLAGTAVSYEQYFGPGTRLTVT.

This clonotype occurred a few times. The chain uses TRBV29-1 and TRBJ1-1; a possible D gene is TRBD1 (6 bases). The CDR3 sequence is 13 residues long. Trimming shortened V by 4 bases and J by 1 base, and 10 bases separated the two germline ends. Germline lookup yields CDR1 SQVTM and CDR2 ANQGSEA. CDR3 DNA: TGCAGCGTTGCCGGACAGTCGAACACTGAAGCTTTCTTT. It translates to CSVAGQSNTEAFF.